This record looks at one T cell receptor beta chain sequence and its context. Its antigen is not identified. This PCR relied on a set of 60 Vbeta primers and 13 Jbeta primers. Sequencing was performed with immunoSEQ multiplex PCR; in TCRdb, only in-frame clones are kept and a portion is missing. The sample shows over 100,000 clones, approximately 70% of them seen only once. The sample is drawn from a study of cytomegalovirus exposure and HLA in healthy donors. Germline CDR1 SGDLS, CDR2 YYNGEE. V gave up 3 bases and J gave up 0 bases; unmatched junction bases: 3. The CDR3 consists of 17 residues. Overall study findings and caveats: No immune exposure information besides CMV serostatus was available. Across donors, presence/absence analyses took sequencing depth to be roughly uniform. TRBV6-2, TRBV6-3 and other indistinguishable V segments were excluded.

V and J are TRBV9 and TRBJ1-6, with 10 bases lining up with TRBD1. This TCR was sampled from a man aged 40-50 years in good health and CMV-seronegative. The sample was PBMCs. CDR3 nucleotides: TGTGCCAGCAGCGCGACAGGGGGCAGCTCCTATAATTCACCCCTCCACTTT. Its protein is CASSATGGSSYNSPLHF.